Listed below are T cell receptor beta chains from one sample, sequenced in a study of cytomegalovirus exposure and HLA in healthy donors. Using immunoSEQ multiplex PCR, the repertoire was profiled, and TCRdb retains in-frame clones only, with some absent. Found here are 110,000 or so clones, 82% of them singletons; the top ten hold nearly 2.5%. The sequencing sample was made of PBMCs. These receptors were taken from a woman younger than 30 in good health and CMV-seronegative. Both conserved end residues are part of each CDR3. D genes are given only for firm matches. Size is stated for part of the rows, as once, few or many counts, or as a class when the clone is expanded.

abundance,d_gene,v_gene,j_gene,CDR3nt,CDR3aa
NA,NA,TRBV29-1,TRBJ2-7,TGCAGCGTTCTTAACTACGGCGAGCAGTACTTC,CSVLNYGEQYF
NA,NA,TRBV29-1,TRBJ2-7,TGCAGCGTTGTGTCCGGGGGGCGCACCGACGAGCAGTACTTC,CSVVSGGRTDEQYF
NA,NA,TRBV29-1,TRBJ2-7,TGCAGCGCCGGATACCAGGGATCCGAGCAGTACTTC,CSAGYQGSEQYF
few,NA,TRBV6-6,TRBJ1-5,TGTGCCAGCAGTTGGGAGGTCAATCAGCCCCAGCATTTT,CASSWEVNQPQHF
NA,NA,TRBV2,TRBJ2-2,TGTGCCAGCAGGATTCAACGTTCGGTTGATGCGAACACCGGGGAGCTGTTTTTT,CASRIQRSVDANTGELFF
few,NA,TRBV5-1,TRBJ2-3,TGCGCCAGCAGTTACGACAGCTTCAGAGGCACAGGGCGCACAGATACGCAGTATTTT,CASSYDSFRGTGRTDTQYF
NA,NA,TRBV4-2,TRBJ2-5,TGTGCCAGCAGCCAGCAAACCGGGACTCCGAAAGAGACCCAGTACTTC,CASSQQTGTPKETQYF
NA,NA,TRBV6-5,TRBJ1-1,TGTGCCAGCAGTTACACTGATCGGACTGAAGCTTTCTTT,CASSYTDRTEAFF
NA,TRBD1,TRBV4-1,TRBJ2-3,TGCGCCAGCAGCCAGGCTTCGACAGGGGCAGATACGCAGTATTTT,CASSQASTGADTQYF
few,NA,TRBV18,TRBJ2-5,TGTGCCAGCTCACCATCCCGGCAAGAGACCCAGTACTTC,CASSPSRQETQYF
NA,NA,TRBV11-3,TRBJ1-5,TGTGCCAGCAGTCCAAATCAGCCCCAGCATTTT,CASSPNQPQHF
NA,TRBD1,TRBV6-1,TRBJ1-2,TGTGCCAGCAGTGTAATACAGGGGGAGGGAGACTATGGCTACACCTTC,CASSVIQGEGDYGYTF
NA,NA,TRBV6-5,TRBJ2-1,TGTGCCAGCAAAGGGGAGGCTTTTGTACACAATGAGCAGTTCTTC,CASKGEAFVHNEQFF
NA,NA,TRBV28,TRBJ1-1,TGTGCCAGCAGTGGAACTGGGCAGTTGAACACTGAAGCTTTCTTT,CASSGTGQLNTEAFF
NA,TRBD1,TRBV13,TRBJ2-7,TGTGCCAGCAGCTCGAGACAGGGAATACGCTACGAGCAGTACTTC,CASSSRQGIRYEQYF
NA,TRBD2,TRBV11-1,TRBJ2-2,TGTGCCAGCAGCTTATACGCGGGAGGGGGAACCGGGGAGCTGTTTTTT,CASSLYAGGGTGELFF
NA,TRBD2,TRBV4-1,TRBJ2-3,TGCGCCAGCAGCCAGGCGTTAGCGGGGGGGACAGATACGCAGTATTTT,CASSQALAGGTDTQYF
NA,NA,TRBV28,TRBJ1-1,TGTGCCAGCAGTCCCCGTAGGAACACTGAAGCTTTCTTT,CASSPRRNTEAFF
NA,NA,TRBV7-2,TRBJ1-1,TGTGCCAGCAGCTTTTCCGTAAGCGGTACGGACACTGAAGCTTTCTTT,CASSFSVSGTDTEAFF
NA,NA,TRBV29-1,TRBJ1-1,TGCAGCGTTAAGCCTCAGGGGAACACTGAAGCTTTCTTT,CSVKPQGNTEAFF
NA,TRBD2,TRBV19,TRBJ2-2,TGTGCCAGTAGTATCGGACTAGCGGGGGGCCGGCCCGGGGAGCTGTTTTTT,CASSIGLAGGRPGELFF
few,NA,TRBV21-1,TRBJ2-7,TGTGCCAGCAGCCGCTGGATCGGGTCCTACGAGCAGTACTTC,CASSRWIGSYEQYF
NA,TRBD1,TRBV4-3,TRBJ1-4,TGCGCCAGCAGCCGAGACAGGGTATGGGAAAAACTGTTTTTT,CASSRDRVWEKLFF
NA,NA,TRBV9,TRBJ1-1,TGTGCCAGCAGCGCCGTGATGGGGAGGAGTGAAGCTTTCTTT,CASSAVMGRSEAFF
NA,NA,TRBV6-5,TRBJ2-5,TGTGCCAGCAGAAACGGGGAGACCCAGTACTTC,CASRNGETQYF
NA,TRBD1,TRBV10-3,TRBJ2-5,TGTGCCATCAGCCCAAGGACAGGGGATGAGACCCAGTACTTC,CAISPRTGDETQYF
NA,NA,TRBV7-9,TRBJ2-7,TGTGCCAGCAGCTTAGGGTGGAGCTCCTACGAGCAGTACTTC,CASSLGWSSYEQYF